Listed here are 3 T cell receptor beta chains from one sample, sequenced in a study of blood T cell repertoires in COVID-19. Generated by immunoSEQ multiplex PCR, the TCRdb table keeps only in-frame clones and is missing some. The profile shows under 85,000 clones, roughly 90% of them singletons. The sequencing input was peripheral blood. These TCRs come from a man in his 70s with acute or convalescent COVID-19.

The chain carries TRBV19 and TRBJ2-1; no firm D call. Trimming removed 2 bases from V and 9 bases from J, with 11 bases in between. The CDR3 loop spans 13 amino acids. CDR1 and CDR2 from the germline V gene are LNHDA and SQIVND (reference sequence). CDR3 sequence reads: CASSIRSGSEQFF. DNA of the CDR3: TGTGCCAGTAGTATAAGATCGGGTAGTGAGCAGTTCTTC.

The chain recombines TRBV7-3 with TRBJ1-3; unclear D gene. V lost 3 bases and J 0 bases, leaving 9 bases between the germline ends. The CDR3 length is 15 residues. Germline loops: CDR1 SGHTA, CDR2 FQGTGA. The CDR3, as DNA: TGTGCCAGCAGCTTGAAATATAGCTCTGGAAACACCATATATTTT. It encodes CASSLKYSSGNTIYF.

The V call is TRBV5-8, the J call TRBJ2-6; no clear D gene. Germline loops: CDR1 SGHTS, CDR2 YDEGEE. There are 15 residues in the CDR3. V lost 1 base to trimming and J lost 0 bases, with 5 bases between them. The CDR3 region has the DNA TGTGCCAGCAGCTTGCTTAGCTCTGGGGCCAACGTCCTGACTTTC. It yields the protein CASSLLSSGANVLTF.